This TCR beta chain was retrieved from a study of control samples from healthy donors and cancer patients. Assay used: immunoSEQ multiplex PCR; TCRdb lists only in-frame clones, some missing. The sample yields around 150,000 clones, about 90% seen once. J gave up 6 bases and V 7 bases, and 12 bases lay outside the gene matches. The CDR3 is made up of 15 amino acids. Looked up from germline, CDR1 is SNHLY and CDR2 is FYNNEI. The receptor was isolated from a man between 25 and 39 years old in good health. Input material: blood. V gene TRBV2 combines with J gene TRBJ2-3; TRBD1 matches 8 bases. The CDR3 loop reads CASTLSRDRPDTQYF. The CDR3 DNA reads as TGTGCCAGCACCCTGTCCCGGGACAGGCCTGATACGCAGTATTTT.